The 23 T cell receptor beta chains given below trace back to one sample, sequenced in a study of identical twins. TCRdb re-called the 5' RACE reads through MiXCR, storing one row per CDR3 protein. The sample holds about 530,000 distinct CDR3 sequences, 13% to 15% seen once. The same data also contributed to another study, on yellow fever vaccine responses in identical twins.

Sequencing was carried out using CD4+ T cells sorted from blood. The receptors derive from a woman aged 18 to 35 in good health.

V usage is TRBV6-5 and J usage is TRBJ2-5, with 8 nucleotides matching TRBD1. CDR1 and CDR2 from the germline V gene are MNHEY and SVGAGI. The ends lost 1 base at V and 5 bases at J; junction bases unmatched: 6. The CDR3 covers 15 residues. The DNA of the CDR3 is TGTGCCAGCAGTTACTGGACAGGGAAACACGAGACCCAGTACTTC. Protein product: CASSYWTGKHETQYF.

This clonotype occurred a few times. The CDR3 DNA reads as TGCGCCAGCAGCCAAGACGAAGCTAGCGGGTGGCGAGGGGAGCTGTTTTTT. This gives the protein CASSQDEASGWRGELFF. The V call is TRBV4-1, the J call TRBJ2-2, with 8 bases that match TRBD2. V lost 0 bases to trimming and J lost 8 bases; unmatched junction nucleotides: 11. Germline CDR1 is MGHRA and CDR2 is YSYEKL. CDR3 length: 17 amino acids.

The genes are TRBV10-3 and TRBJ2-7; maybe TRBD2 (6 bases). The CDR3 consists of 15 residues. The V end was cut by 0 bases, the J end by 3 bases, with 12 bases between. Germline-derived CDR1 and CDR2 are ENHRY and SYGVKD. The CDR3 DNA reads TGTGCCATCAGTGAGTCGTGGATAGCGGACTACGAGCAGTACTTC. This encodes CAISESWIADYEQYF.

In its sample, this clonotype was seen a few times. The chain carries TRBV6-6 and TRBJ2-7; tentatively, D is TRBD2 (6 bases). This CDR3 has 13 amino acids. Germline V gene lookup returns CDR1 MNHNY and CDR2 SVGAGI (reference sequence). The V and J ends lost 4 bases and 4 bases respectively, with 11 bases between them. In nucleotides, the CDR3 is TGTGCCAGCAGTTCGGGGGTGGGGTACGAGCAGTACTTC. It encodes CASSSGVGYEQYF.

The CDR3 spells CSARRTSGFQETQYF. The DNA for the CDR3 is TGCAGTGCTAGAAGGACTAGCGGGTTTCAAGAGACCCAGTACTTC. The gene calls are TRBV20-1 and TRBJ2-5; 11 bases align to TRBD2. CDR1 is DFQATT, CDR2 SNEGSKA, per germline (reference sequence). The CDR3 runs 15 residues. V lost 2 bases and J lost 2; bases outside the gene matches: 4.

This clonotype appeared many times. This chain connects TRBV5-1 to TRBJ2-7; TRBD2 agrees at 14 bases. After removal of 0 bases from V and 3 bases from J, the junction contained 2 bases not matched to a gene. Germline lookup yields CDR1 SGHRS and CDR2 YFSETQ. The CDR3 loop spans 16 amino acids. CDR3 in amino acids: CASSLGGLAGGYEQYF. CDR3 sequence (DNA): TGCGCCAGCAGCTTGGGCGGACTAGCGGGAGGCTACGAGCAGTACTTC.

This clonotype was seen a few times. The chain uses TRBV7-9 and TRBJ1-4; TRBD1 agrees at 8 bases. Looked up from germline, CDR1 is SEHNR and CDR2 is FQNEAQ (reference sequence). The V gene end was trimmed by 6 bases and the J gene end by 8 bases; junction bases not matched to a gene: 11. This CDR3 contains 15 residues. The CDR3 sequence: CASRPPGTGGEKLFF. The CDR3 nucleotides are TGTGCCAGCAGACCCCCTGGGACAGGCGGGGAAAAACTGTTTTTT.

The sample holds a few counts of this clonotype. This chain joins TRBV3-1 and TRBJ2-7, with D tentatively TRBD1 (5 bases). With 3 bases removed from V and 8 bases from J, the gap between germline ends came to 14 bases. Per the germline V gene, CDR1 is LGHDT and CDR2 is YNNKEL (reference sequence). There are 13 residues in the CDR3. The CDR3 reads CASSQGPSLKQYV. CDR3 nucleotide sequence: TGTGCCAGCAGCCAGGGGCCCTCCCTCAAGCAGTACGTC.

This clonotype was picked up a small number of times. The gene calls are TRBV4-1 and TRBJ2-2; 9 nucleotides match TRBD1. This CDR3 contains 18 residues. Germline CDR1 MGHRA, CDR2 YSYEKL. J was trimmed by 4 bases and V by 1 base; bases with no gene match: 10. CDR3 nucleotides: TGCGCCAGCAGCCAAGGCCTACAGGGGGCGATGGTCACCGGGGAGCTGTTTTTT. Its translation: CASSQGLQGAMVTGELFF.

This chain joins TRBV11-2 and TRBJ2-1; 13 bases map to TRBD2. The germline gives CDR1 SGHAT, CDR2 FQNNGV. Trimming removed 5 bases from V and 9 bases from J; junction bases left unmatched: 19. The CDR3 loop spans 19 amino acids. The chain's CDR3 is CASSETSGGFRLARAEQFF. CDR3 DNA: TGTGCCAGCAGCGAGACTAGCGGGGGGTTTCGACTCGCGAGGGCTGAGCAGTTCTTC.

The chain carries TRBV11-2 and TRBJ2-3; D gene ambiguous. This CDR3 spans 12 amino acids. Trimming took 6 bases from V and 5 from J, leaving 9 bases between them. Germline assignment: CDR1 SGHAT and CDR2 FQNNGV. The CDR3 DNA is TGTGCCAGCAGGGCGTCAGGAGATACGCAGTATTTT. Translated: CASRASGDTQYF.

The rearrangement joins TRBV6-5 to TRBJ2-1; 7 bases map to TRBD2. The CDR3 runs 18 residues. CDR1 and CDR2 from the germline V gene are MNHEY and SVGAGI. V gave up 0 bases and J gave up 8 bases; unmatched junction bases: 16. In DNA, the CDR3 is TGTGCCAGCAGTTACTCAGGGCCTTTCGGCGGGAGAATCGATGAGCAGTTCTTC. This translates into CASSYSGPFGGRIDEQFF.

This clonotype appeared many times. The chain recombines TRBV2 with TRBJ2-5; 7 bases line up with TRBD1. Trimming took 6 bases from V and 5 from J; bases not matched to a gene: 3. The CDR3 is 12 amino acids. In germline, CDR1 is SNHLY, CDR2 FYNNEI. The CDR3 is CASRDRVETQYF. The CDR3 region has the DNA TGTGCCAGCAGAGACAGGGTTGAGACCCAGTACTTC. Full variable domain (rest looked up from reference TRBV2 and TRBJ2-5): EPEVTQTPSHQVTQMGQEVILRCVPISNHLYFYWYRQILGQKVEFLVSFYNNEISEKSEIFDDQFSVERPDGSNFTLKIRSTKLEDSAMYFCASRDRVETQYFGPGTRLLVL.

The V and J genes are TRBV27 and TRBJ2-1; D gene uncertain. With 6 bases removed from V and 9 bases from J, the gap between germline ends came to 21 bases. Germline lookup yields CDR1 MNHEY and CDR2 SMNVEV (reference sequence). CDR3 length equals 15 residues. CDR3 loop: CASRKLEVSHGEQFF. As DNA, the CDR3 is TGTGCCAGCAGGAAACTCGAGGTTAGTCACGGTGAGCAGTTCTTC.

This clonotype was detected many times. This chain joins TRBV28 and TRBJ2-5, with 9 bases identical to TRBD2. CDR3 length: 13 amino acids. Germline values: CDR1 MDHEN, CDR2 SYDVKM. Trimming cost V 7 bases and J 5 bases; bases outside gene matches: 5. The CDR3 DNA reads TGTGCCAGCAAGGGGCTAGCGGGGGAGACCCAGTACTTC. Protein sequence: CASKGLAGETQYF.

Only a few counts were recorded for this clonotype. The chain has TRBV20-1 and TRBJ1-3, with D unresolved. The CDR3 extends over 16 amino acids. V was pared by 2 bases and J by 0 bases, with 14 bases between. Germline loops: CDR1 DFQATT, CDR2 SNEGSKA (reference sequence). The CDR3: CSARTEHRYSGNTIYF. CDR3 nucleotides: TGCAGTGCTAGAACTGAACACCGTTACTCTGGAAACACCATATATTTT.

This clonotype was recorded a few times. CDR3: CASSPYNRKGYAGELFF. CDR3 nucleotide sequence: TGTGCCAGCAGCCCTTATAATCGTAAAGGGTATGCCGGGGAGCTGTTTTTT. The rearrangement joins TRBV7-8 to TRBJ2-2; no clear D gene. CDR3 length: 17 amino acids. Germline CDR1 SGHVS, CDR2 FQNEAQ. V lost 5 bases, J lost 6 bases, and 22 bases lay in between.

This clonotype has a handful of counts. The chain carries TRBV11-2 and TRBJ1-4; TRBD1 aligns across 9 bases. Trimming at V came to 3 bases and at J to 7 bases, leaving 6 bases not matched to a gene. Germline V CDR1 and CDR2: SGHAT, FQNNGV. The CDR3 is 15 amino acids. The CDR3 region is CASSLGDRVGEKLFF. Written as DNA, the CDR3 is TGTGCCAGCAGCTTGGGGGACAGGGTTGGTGAAAAACTGTTTTTT.

In this sample, this clonotype turned up many times. The chain couples TRBV29-1 to TRBJ2-7; the D is unclear. The V end was cut by 0 bases, the J end by 3 bases, with 12 bases between. This CDR3 is built from 14 residues. Germline CDR1 reads SQVTM; CDR2 reads ANQGSEA. CDR3 region: CSVEDGVGFYEQYF. The CDR3 DNA follows: TGCAGCGTTGAAGATGGTGTGGGGTTCTACGAGCAGTACTTC.

There are a few counts of this clonotype. The chain uses TRBV5-1 and TRBJ2-1, with D uncertain. Germline values: CDR1 SGHRS, CDR2 YFSETQ. The CDR3 length is 14 residues. V dropped 2 bases and J dropped 6 bases, with 12 bases sitting between them. The CDR3 loop is CASSFMTSGNEQFF. The CDR3 DNA sequence: TGCGCCAGCAGCTTCATGACAAGTGGCAATGAGCAGTTCTTC.

The V gene is TRBV10-3, the J gene TRBJ2-3; 13 bases map to TRBD2. CDR3 length equals 15 residues. Germline values: CDR1 ENHRY, CDR2 SYGVKD. V gave up 6 bases and J gave up 8 bases; unmatched junction bases: 8. The CDR3 bases are TGTGCCATCAGGGGGACTAGCGGGACCCTTGGTACGCAGTATTTT. This translates into CAIRGTSGTLGTQYF.

This chain links TRBV4-1 with TRBJ2-7; the D is unclear. Trimming cost V 0 bases and J 3 bases, with 9 bases left between them. Germline-derived CDR1 and CDR2 are MGHRA and YSYEKL. The CDR3 length is 14 residues. In DNA form, the CDR3 reads TGCGCCAGCAGCCAAGAGGTCCACAGCTACGAGCAGTACTTC. Its protein is CASSQEVHSYEQYF.

This clonotype was counted between two and nine times. The chain uses TRBV6-2 or TRBV6-3 and TRBJ2-3; TRBD2 matches 7 bases. Per germline, CDR1 MNHEY and CDR2 SVGEGT. The J segment lost 2 bases and the V segment lost 2 bases, leaving 7 bases of the junction unmatched. This CDR3 region has 16 residues. CDR3 coding DNA: TGTGCCAGCAGTTACACCGGGACTACCCCCACAGATACGCAGTATTTT. It specifies CASSYTGTTPTDTQYF.